These 22 T cell receptor beta chains originate from one sample sequenced in a study of T cell responses to AZD1222 COVID-19 vaccine. Measured with immunoSEQ multiplex PCR; TCRdb has only the in-frame clones, and not every one. The sample lists 180,000 or so clones; roughly nine tenths were seen once. The sequencing used peripheral blood, collected 28 days after the second AZD1222 dose. The source of these receptors is an adult who received the AZD1222 COVID-19 vaccine.

This clone was detected once. The rearrangement uses TRBV11-2 and TRBJ1-2; no clear D. V lost 1 base and J 5 bases, leaving 2 bases between the germline ends. The CDR3 has 11 residues. Germline lookup yields CDR1 SGHAT and CDR2 FQNNGV. For the CDR3, the DNA is TGTGCCAGCAGCTTAGGTTATGGCTACACCTTC. It translates to CASSLGYGYTF.

The chain uses TRBV4-2 and TRBJ2-7, with 10 bases that match TRBD2. Looked up from germline, CDR1 is LGHNA and CDR2 is YNFKEQ. Losses at the gene ends were 1 base for V and 2 bases for J; bases not matched to a gene: 8. CDR3 length equals 17 residues. The CDR3 DNA reads TGTGCCAGCAGCCAAGTGGGAGCGGGGGGGCAAACCTACGAGCAGTACTTC. Translation gives CASSQVGAGGQTYEQYF.

The genes are TRBV6-5 and TRBJ2-1, with D hard to call. Germline loops: CDR1 MNHEY, CDR2 SVGAGI. The CDR3 consists of 11 residues. Trimming cost V 5 bases and J 5 bases, with 4 bases left between them. DNA of the CDR3: TGTGCCAGCAGTCATAACAATGAGCAGTTCTTC. This gives the protein CASSHNNEQFF.

The chain has TRBV7-2 and TRBJ1-2, with D possibly being TRBD1 (6 bases). Germline CDR1 is SGHTA and CDR2 is FQGNSA. The length of the CDR3 is 13 residues. V lost 5 bases to trimming and J lost 4 bases, with 11 bases between them. CDR3: CASSVQGRYGYTF. The CDR3, as DNA: TGTGCCAGCAGCGTACAGGGTCGCTATGGCTACACCTTC.

Concerning this clone itself: In the same sample, other DNA sequences code for this CDR3. J is TRBJ1-2 and V is TRBV7-2; perhaps TRBD1 as D (5 bases). CDR3 size: 13 residues. Germline V gives CDR1 SGHTA, CDR2 FQGNSA. Trimming cost V 1 base and J 6 bases, with 9 bases left between them. CDR3 sequence reads: CASSLGRVDGYTF. The CDR3 nucleotides read TGTGCCAGCAGCTTAGGCAGGGTTGATGGCTACACCTTC.

This clone is a singleton in its sample. In DNA, the CDR3 is TGTGCCAGTAGTATCCCGACAGGGATCACCGGGGAGCTGTTTTTT. This gives the protein CASSIPTGITGELFF. This chain joins TRBV19 and TRBJ2-2, with 7 bases fitting TRBD1. The germline CDR1 and CDR2 sequences are LNHDA and SQIVND (reference sequence). The CDR3 extends over 15 amino acids. With 3 bases clipped from V and 4 bases from J, the junction kept 5 bases outside the gene matches.

The V call is TRBV9, the J call TRBJ2-1; D is unresolved. Germline V gene data show CDR1 as SGDLS and CDR2 as YYNGEE. The V and J ends lost 1 base and 9 bases respectively, with 14 bases between them. The CDR3 loop spans 14 amino acids. The CDR3 sequence is CASSVWPTLGEQFF. CDR3 in DNA: TGTGCCAGCAGCGTATGGCCCACCTTGGGTGAGCAGTTCTTC.

The chain links TRBV7-2 to TRBJ1-2, with 7 bases matching TRBD1. CDR1 and CDR2 (germline): SGHTA, FQGNSA. The CDR3 has 16 residues. V trimming: 0 bases; J trimming: 8 bases; junction bases outside the gene matches: 12. The CDR3 nucleotides are TGTGCCAGCAGCTTAGCGAGCCGCAGCGTAGGGGGCGGCTACACCTTC. Translated: CASSLASRSVGGGYTF.

To note about this clone: The sample contains more than one DNA sequence encoding this CDR3. The chain links TRBV5-4 to TRBJ2-3; D may match TRBD1 or TRBD2 (5 bases each). The V end was cut by 2 bases, the J end by 2 bases, with 12 bases between. The CDR3 is 15 amino acids. Per the germline V gene, CDR1 is SGHNT and CDR2 is YYREEE (reference sequence). The CDR3 loop is CASSFGGPHTDTQYF. The CDR3 nucleotides read TGTGCCAGCAGCTTTGGGGGTCCCCACACAGATACGCAGTATTTT.

The CDR3 DNA reads TGTGCCACCAGTGACCCCGGGGACAGATTCAATGAGCAGTTCTTC. This codes for CATSDPGDRFNEQFF. The chain links TRBV24-1 to TRBJ2-1, with TRBD1 matching 7 bases. V trimming: 4 bases; J trimming: 6 bases; junction bases outside the gene matches: 8. CDR3 length: 15 residues. Per the germline V gene, CDR1 is KGHDR and CDR2 is SFDVKD.

Concerning this clone: Different DNA sequences within this sample yield the same CDR3. The genes are TRBV6-5 and TRBJ1-1; perhaps TRBD1 as D (6 bases). From germline, CDR1 is MNHEY and CDR2 SVGAGI. V dropped 7 bases and J dropped 4 bases, with 13 bases sitting between them. This CDR3 has 13 amino acids. The DNA for the CDR3 is TGTGCCAGCAACCTACAGGGTTCCACTGAAGCTTTCTTT. This encodes CASNLQGSTEAFF.

This clone was detected a few times. The rearrangement uses TRBV19 and TRBJ1-1; the match to TRBD1 covers 7 bases. The CDR3 is made up of 15 amino acids. Trimming cost V 7 bases and J 0 bases; bases outside gene matches: 8. CDR1 is LNHDA and CDR2 is SQIVND in the germline V gene (reference sequence). This chain's CDR3 is CASTKQGKVNTEAFF. CDR3 bases: TGTGCCAGTACCAAACAGGGGAAGGTGAACACTGAAGCTTTCTTT.

For the CDR3, the DNA is TGCGCCAGCAGTGAGTCGGGCTTGGCCGGGGAGCTGTTTTTT. Its translation is CASSESGLAGELFF. The chain couples TRBV10-2 to TRBJ2-2; D unresolved. Trimming took off 0 bases at V and 6 bases at J, with 8 bases between the two ends. The CDR3 extends over 14 amino acids. Germline values: CDR1 WSHSY, CDR2 SAAADI.

The gene calls are TRBV6-2 or TRBV6-3 and TRBJ1-3; 7 positions match TRBD1. The CDR3 is 16 residues long. Looked up from germline, CDR1 is MNHEY and CDR2 is SVGEGT. Trimming at V came to 0 bases and at J to 2 bases, leaving 4 bases not matched to a gene. CDR3 nucleotide sequence: TGTGCCAGCAGTTACTCGAAGACAGGGACTGGAAACACCATATATTTT. Protein sequence: CASSYSKTGTGNTIYF.

CDR3 sequence (DNA): TGTGCCAGCAGCTTAGGACTAGTCGGAGATACGCAGTATTTT. Translation gives CASSLGLVGDTQYF. The chain employs TRBV7-3 and TRBJ2-3; 7 bases match TRBD2. The V gene end was trimmed by 2 bases and the J gene end by 5 bases; junction bases not matched to a gene: 4. Germline V gives CDR1 SGHTA, CDR2 FQGTGA. CDR3 length: 14 amino acids.

The rearrangement links TRBV9 to TRBJ1-1, with D perhaps matching TRBD1 (6 bases). CDR1 SGDLS and CDR2 YYNGEE come from the germline V gene. Trimming stripped 4 bases from V and 3 bases from J, with 13 bases between. The CDR3 length is 14 residues. Here the CDR3 DNA reads TGTGCCAGCAGCTCCCCTGACAGGCACACTGAAGCTTTCTTT. Translation gives CASSSPDRHTEAFF.

The V and J genes are TRBV3-1 (or the pseudogene TRBV3-2) and TRBJ2-3; 12 nucleotides line up with TRBD2. V dropped 6 bases and J dropped 5; count of bases not matched to a gene: 6. The CDR3 is 15 residues long. Germline loops: CDR1 LGHDT, CDR2 YNNKEL (reference sequence). The DNA for the CDR3 is TGTGCCAGCAGACCCCTAGCGGGAGGGCGAGATACGCAGTATTTT. Translated: CASRPLAGGRDTQYF.

The gene calls are TRBV6-1 and TRBJ1-5; a weak D match, TRBD1 (6 bases). Germline-derived CDR1 and CDR2 are MNHNS and SASEGT. The V and J ends lost 2 bases and 5 bases respectively, with 19 bases between them. The CDR3 length is 17 residues. The CDR3 reads CASSEMVVQGPDQPQHF. CDR3 in DNA: TGTGCCAGCAGTGAAATGGTCGTCCAGGGGCCTGATCAGCCCCAGCATTTT.

V is TRBV4-2 and J is TRBJ2-5; D may be TRBD2 (7 bases). V was shortened by 0 bases and J by 5 bases, with 13 bases between the two germline ends. This CDR3 has 15 residues. Germline loops: CDR1 LGHNA, CDR2 YNFKEQ. Here the CDR3 DNA reads TGTGCCAGCAGCCAAGATGGGGGGGGCAGGGAGACCCAGTACTTC. Encoded protein: CASSQDGGGRETQYF.

This clone has a handful of counts. V gene TRBV19 combines with J gene TRBJ2-2; D assignment may be TRBD1 or TRBD2 (5 bases each). The CDR3 sequence is 16 residues long. V shed 3 bases and J shed 9 bases, with 20 bases lying between them. Germline V lookup: CDR1 LNHDA, CDR2 SQIVND (reference sequence). In nucleotides, the CDR3 is TGTGCCAGTAGTATTCAGCCCGGGGCAGGAGGCCGGGAGCTGTTTTTT. This encodes CASSIQPGAGGRELFF.

The chain combines TRBV10-3 with TRBJ2-2; no firm D call. Trimming took 4 bases from V and 1 from J, leaving 13 bases between them. CDR3 length: 16 residues. Germline V gene data show CDR1 as ENHRY and CDR2 as SYGVKD. The CDR3 spells CAISGSPAGNTGELFF. CDR3 in DNA: TGTGCCATCAGTGGTTCACCTGCCGGGAACACCGGGGAGCTGTTTTTT.

V is TRBV19 and J is TRBJ2-3; D may be TRBD2 (5 bases). The CDR3 covers 13 residues. The V end lost 0 bases, the J end lost 7 bases, and 8 bases lay between the germline ends. Per the germline V gene, CDR1 is LNHDA and CDR2 is SQIVND (reference sequence). CDR3 loop: CASSIDWRYTQYF. The CDR3 DNA reads TGTGCCAGTAGTATAGATTGGAGGTATACGCAGTATTTT.